One sample yielded the 31 T cell receptor beta chains listed below, sequenced in a study of blood T cells in healthy people across ages. Then a second PCR, running roughly 6 to 12 cycles, was carried out with a sample-barcoded 5' primer and a J-beta primer mix. Via MiXCR, TCRdb re-called the 5' RACE reads, giving one row per CDR3 protein. Among hundreds of thousands of distinct CDR3 sequences, over 40% were seen once, and the ten largest hold roughly 13%. Sequencing used blood. The receptors stem from a woman older than 75 in good health.

V gene TRBV6-5 combines with J gene TRBJ2-5, with 8 bases identical to TRBD1. From germline, CDR1 is MNHEY and CDR2 SVGAGI. The CDR3 length is 13 residues. V was clipped by 8 bases and J by 5 bases; unmatched bases: 7. CDR3 in amino acids: CASGDRYWETQYF. CDR3 bases: TGTGCCAGCGGGGACAGGTATTGGGAGACCCAGTACTTC.

V gene TRBV12-3 or TRBV12-4 combines with J gene TRBJ2-7; perhaps TRBD1 as D (5 bases). This CDR3 has 15 amino acids. V lost 3 bases, J lost 1 base, and 13 bases lay in between. Here the CDR3 reads CASSFGRVRSYEQYF. The CDR3 DNA reads as TGTGCCAGCAGTTTCGGCAGGGTCAGATCCTACGAGCAGTACTTC.

This clonotype was detected only a few times. This rearrangement joins TRBV7-2 to TRBJ2-1; 12 bases line up with TRBD2. The germline CDR1 and CDR2 sequences are SGHTA and FQGNSA. This CDR3 has 16 residues. V lost 2 bases to trimming and J lost 3 bases; unmatched junction nucleotides: 2. CDR3 in amino acids: CASSLKLAGGYNEQFF. For the CDR3, the DNA is TGTGCCAGCAGCTTAAAACTAGCGGGGGGCTACAATGAGCAGTTCTTC.

The chain carries TRBV15 and TRBJ2-3; TRBD2 might be the D (5 bases). Trimming stripped 9 bases from V and 0 bases from J, with 13 bases between. Looked up from germline, CDR1 is LNHNV and CDR2 is YYDKDF (reference sequence). The CDR3 runs 14 residues. The CDR3 loop is CATTRAQSTDTQYF. Written as DNA, the CDR3 is TGTGCCACGACGAGGGCCCAGAGCACAGATACGCAGTATTTT.

This clonotype was picked up one time. A much larger clone lies a single base off, so this may be a read error. The J gene is TRBJ1-5, the V gene TRBV5-1, with a tentative D call TRBD1 (5 bases). The CDR3 spans 15 residues. V was pared by 8 bases and J by 3 bases, with 18 bases between. The V gene's germline CDR1 is SGHRS and CDR2 YFSETQ. Here the CDR3 reads CARSPLGHDNQPQHF. As DNA, the CDR3 is TGCGCCAGGAGCCCCCTCGGACACGACAATCAGCCCCAGCATTTT.

This clonotype came up once. The J gene is TRBJ1-6, the V gene TRBV7-3, with no clear D. This CDR3 is 13 amino acids long. Germline CDR1 is SGHTA and CDR2 is FQGTGA. Between the trimmed V and J ends, which lost 4 bases and 5 bases, there was a span of 6 bases. CDR3 DNA: TGTGCCAGCAGCTCACATAATAATTCACCCCTCCACTTT. It encodes CASSSHNNSPLHF.

This clonotype has ten or more counts. The rearrangement joins TRBV28 to TRBJ2-3; D call uncertain. Trimming left V 2 bases short and J 5 bases short, with 20 bases between. In germline, CDR1 is MDHEN, CDR2 SYDVKM. The CDR3 runs to 17 residues. CDR3 DNA: TGTGCCAGCAGTTTACCGTCGGTGGGCGGCCTATTAGATACGCAGTATTTT. Amino acid sequence: CASSLPSVGGLLDTQYF.

This clonotype has just a few counts. The V call is TRBV10-3, the J call TRBJ1-5; D remains unclear. Per the germline V gene, CDR1 is ENHRY and CDR2 is SYGVKD. The ends were cut back, 6 bases at V and 0 bases at J, with 6 bases in the middle. The CDR3 is 13 residues long. The chain's CDR3 is CAIRQNSNQPQHF. Written as DNA, the CDR3 is TGTGCCATCAGACAGAATAGCAATCAGCCCCAGCATTTT.

The chain recombines TRBV12-3 or TRBV12-4 with TRBJ2-3; D gene uncertain. V lost 7 bases and J lost 11, with 19 bases in between. The CDR3 length is 13 residues. The CDR3 reads CASTHLALVGQYF. CDR3 nucleotides: TGTGCCAGCACCCATCTGGCCTTGGTAGGGCAGTATTTT.

The chain has TRBV20-1 and TRBJ1-2; D unclear. CDR1 and CDR2 from the germline V gene are DFQATT and SNEGSKA (reference sequence). Trimming removed 4 bases from V and 0 bases from J, with 12 bases in between. The CDR3 totals 14 residues. CDR3 DNA sequence: TGCAGTGCTAACCGCAAACGTGCTAACTATGGCTACACCTTC. Translated, it gives CSANRKRANYGYTF.

There are many counts of this clonotype. The rearrangement links TRBV20-1 to TRBJ2-7, with TRBD2 as a possible D gene (6 bases). The V end was cut by 1 base, the J end by 4 bases, with 14 bases between. Germline lookup yields CDR1 DFQATT and CDR2 SNEGSKA (reference sequence). This CDR3 comprises 14 residues. The CDR3 spells CSARAPGSAYEQYF. The CDR3 nucleotides are TGCAGTGCTAGAGCACCCGGGAGTGCTTACGAGCAGTACTTC.

The chain links TRBV12-3 or TRBV12-4 to TRBJ1-6; D call uncertain. The CDR3 consists of 15 residues. V lost 2 bases to trimming and J lost 15 bases, with 20 bases between them. CDR3 loop: CASSLTGQALSDLHF. CDR3 in DNA: TGTGCCAGCAGTTTAACTGGGCAGGCCCTCTCGGACCTCCACTTT.

This clonotype was seen at least ten times. J is TRBJ2-7 and V is TRBV6-1; 8 nucleotides align to TRBD1. This CDR3 has 13 residues. Germline V CDR1 and CDR2: MNHNS, SASEGT. The trim removed 6 bases at V and 3 bases at J, leaving 4 bases unmatched. CDR3 nucleotide sequence: TGTGCCAGCAGGGTTACAGGGGGCTACGAGCAGTACTTC. Translating gives CASRVTGGYEQYF.

This clonotype has more than one count but fewer than ten. This rearrangement joins TRBV12-3 or TRBV12-4 to TRBJ1-3; no reliable D call. The length of the CDR3 is 15 residues. V was shortened by 2 bases and J by 0 bases, with 8 bases between the two germline ends. CDR3 region: CASSLNGASGNTIYF. CDR3 nucleotide sequence: TGTGCCAGCAGTTTAAACGGCGCCTCTGGAAACACCATATATTTT.

Regarding this clonotype: A much larger clone differs by one base, so this may be a read error. The V and J genes are TRBV5-1 and TRBJ2-6; 8 bases are shared with TRBD1. This CDR3 region has 17 residues. The germline V gene has CDR1 SGHRS and CDR2 YFSETQ. This CDR3 is CAIPRHRGKAGANVVTF. CDR3 bases: TGCGCCATCCCTAGGCACAGGGGGAAAGCTGGGGCCAACGTCGTGACTTTC.

This clonotype was counted only a few times. J is TRBJ1-1 and V is TRBV6-1; 8 bases are a match to TRBD1. The CDR3 runs to 15 residues. The V gene end was trimmed by 5 bases and the J gene end by 2 bases; junction bases not matched to a gene: 7. CDR1 MNHNS and CDR2 SASEGT come from the germline V gene. The CDR3 DNA sequence: TGTGCCAGCAGTCTACTGGGACAGGCCAACACTGAAGCTTTCTTT. As protein: CASSLLGQANTEAFF.

A note on this clonotype: A read error may account for a junction end that differs from germline. The chain recombines TRBV7-2 with TRBJ1-5; no reliable D call. CDR1 and CDR2 (germline): SGHTA, FQGNSA. The CDR3 has 13 amino acids. The chain's CDR3 is CASSPVFNPPQHF. Here the CDR3 DNA reads TGTGCCAGCAGCCCCGTTTTCAATCCGCCCCAGCATTTT.

V and J are TRBV30 and TRBJ2-3; perhaps TRBD2 as D (5 bases). CDR1 is GTSNPN, CDR2 SVGIG, per germline (reference sequence). The V end was cut by 1 base, the J end by 0 bases, with 8 bases between. CDR3 length equals 14 residues. CDR3 sequence: CAWSAGRSTDTQYF. The CDR3 DNA follows: TGTGCCTGGAGTGCGGGAAGGAGCACAGATACGCAGTATTTT.

This clonotype appeared a few times. The chain carries TRBV29-1 and TRBJ1-5, with 8 bases fitting TRBD1. This CDR3 is 14 amino acids long. V lost 5 bases to trimming and J lost 5 bases; unmatched junction nucleotides: 8. Looked up from germline, CDR1 is SQVTM and CDR2 is ANQGSEA. For the CDR3, the DNA is TGCAGCGTTAAGACAGGGGCGGGAGATCAGCCCCAGCATTTT. It specifies CSVKTGAGDQPQHF.

This clonotype was detected many times. The CDR3 is CAISADRGDYGYTF. The CDR3 DNA sequence: TGTGCCATCAGTGCGGACAGGGGGGACTATGGCTACACCTTC. The chain carries TRBV10-3 and TRBJ1-2, with 10 bases aligning to TRBD1. CDR1 ENHRY and CDR2 SYGVKD come from the germline V gene. The junction had 2 bases not matched to a gene; V was cut back by 4 bases and J by 3 bases. The CDR3 is made up of 14 amino acids.

This clonotype was counted at least ten times. The gene calls are TRBV14 and TRBJ2-1, with D possibly matching TRBD2 (5 bases). Per the germline V gene, CDR1 is SGHDN and CDR2 is FVKESK. V lost 2 bases and J 11 bases, leaving 19 bases between the germline ends. The CDR3 is 15 amino acids. In DNA, the CDR3 is TGTGCCAGCAGCCAACCAAATACTCCCGGGGTGCAGCAGTTCTTC. Its translation: CASSQPNTPGVQQFF.

This clonotype was seen repeatedly, ten times or more. The V and J genes are TRBV29-1 and TRBJ2-7; the match to TRBD2 covers 8 bases. CDR1 is SQVTM and CDR2 is ANQGSEA in the germline V gene. The CDR3 spans 12 residues. V shed 7 bases, J shed 3 bases, and the junction held 5 bases outside the gene matches. For the CDR3, the DNA is TGCAGCGCCCAGCGGGAGAACTACGAGCAGTACTTC. As protein: CSAQRENYEQYF.

The V gene is TRBV5-1, the J gene TRBJ2-7, with 7 bases that match TRBD2. The CDR3 is 16 amino acids. CDR1 and CDR2 from the germline V gene are SGHRS and YFSETQ. Trimming at V came to 7 bases and at J to 4 bases, leaving 17 bases not matched to a gene. CDR3 residues: CASYRDSEAGLYEQYF. CDR3 bases: TGCGCCAGCTATCGGGATAGCGAGGCGGGACTATACGAGCAGTACTTC.

The chain carries TRBV19 and TRBJ2-3, with 10 bases fitting TRBD2. This CDR3 spans 17 amino acids. V shed 6 bases and J 1 base; nucleotides not matched to a gene: 10. CDR1 and CDR2 from the germline V gene are LNHDA and SQIVND (reference sequence). CDR3 amino acids: CASSDGLSGRRTDTQYF. CDR3 sequence (DNA): TGTGCCAGTAGCGACGGGCTTAGCGGGAGGCGCACAGATACGCAGTATTTT. Looking up the rest from reference TRBV19 and TRBJ2-3 gives the full variable domain: DGGITQSPKYLFRKEGQNVTLSCEQNLNHDAMYWYRQDPGQGLRLIYYSQIVNDFQKGDIAEGYSVSREKKESFPLTVTSAQKNPTAFYLCASSDGLSGRRTDTQYFGPGTRLTVL.

The chain carries TRBV20-1 and TRBJ2-1; D is unclear. Trimming stripped 0 bases from V and 7 bases from J, with 16 bases between. Germline V gives CDR1 DFQATT, CDR2 SNEGSKA (reference sequence). CDR3 length: 15 amino acids. CDR3 DNA sequence: TGCAGTGCTAGAGACGGACGGACCTTCGGAAATGAGCAGTTCTTC. Encoded protein: CSARDGRTFGNEQFF.

The chain has TRBV20-1 and TRBJ1-1; D gene unclear. The V gene's germline CDR1 is DFQATT and CDR2 SNEGSKA (reference sequence). This CDR3 has 11 amino acids. V lost 6 bases and J 1 base, leaving 6 bases between the germline ends. CDR3 bases: TGCAGTGCAATCGGGAACACTGAAGCTTTCTTT. Translating gives CSAIGNTEAFF.

The chain recombines TRBV7-9 with TRBJ1-1; D ambiguous. Germline CDR1 and CDR2: SEHNR and FQNEAQ (reference sequence). This CDR3 has 17 residues. Between the trimmed V and J ends, which lost 0 bases and 0 bases, there was a span of 14 bases. The CDR3 sequence is CASSLAEALPLNTEAFF. In nucleotides, the CDR3 is TGTGCCAGCAGCTTAGCAGAGGCCCTGCCCTTGAACACTGAAGCTTTCTTT.

This clonotype was observed many times. The chain links TRBV5-1 to TRBJ2-1; perhaps TRBD2 as D (6 bases). CDR3 length: 16 amino acids. CDR1 and CDR2 (germline): SGHRS, YFSETQ. Deletions cut 0 bases from V and 9 bases from J, with 19 bases between. The CDR3 coding sequence is TGCGCCAGCAGCTTGGGGGACTCGTCGGGGATCACTGAGCAGTTCTTC. Its protein product is CASSLGDSSGITEQFF.

This chain uses TRBV29-1 with TRBJ2-1; 8 bases line up with TRBD1. CDR1 is SQVTM, CDR2 ANQGSEA, per germline. The CDR3 is made up of 12 amino acids. With V trimmed by 7 bases and J by 5 bases, 4 bases remained unmatched. CDR3: CSADRGNNEQFF. Written as DNA, the CDR3 is TGCAGCGCTGACAGGGGAAACAATGAGCAGTTCTTC.

This clonotype appeared a single time. V usage is TRBV20-1 and J usage is TRBJ2-1, with D perhaps TRBD1 (6 bases). The CDR3 is made up of 15 amino acids. Germline V lookup: CDR1 DFQATT, CDR2 SNEGSKA (reference sequence). The ends were cut back, 1 base at V and 7 bases at J, with 17 bases in the middle. The DNA of the CDR3 is TGCAGTGCTAGAGGGCCGGGACATAGTCTAAATGAGCAGTTCTTC. Protein sequence: CSARGPGHSLNEQFF.

Worth noting for this clonotype: A clone one base away is much larger, so this may be a read error. The chain couples TRBV10-3 to TRBJ2-1; D perhaps matches TRBD2 (5 bases). The CDR3 totals 15 residues. CDR1 is ENHRY, CDR2 SYGVKD, per germline. CDR3 DNA: TGTGCCATCAGGACCGGCGCGCGAGGGTACAATGAGCGGTTCTTC. It yields the protein CAIRTGARGYNERFF.